These 24 T cell receptor beta chains were sequenced from one sample in a study of cytomegalovirus exposure and HLA in healthy donors. Primers: 60 Vbeta forward and 13 Jbeta reverse. TCRdb's table, derived via immunoSEQ multiplex PCR, lists solely in-frame clones and lacks some. The sample consists of roughly 130,000 clones, over 60% of them appearing once. The sample taken for sequencing was PBMCs. The receptor set was obtained from a man aged 18 to 29 in good health and CMV-seronegative.

This clone was seen a few times. The chain links TRBV28 to TRBJ1-1; 7 bases align to TRBD1. Per germline, CDR1 MDHEN and CDR2 SYDVKM. CDR3 size: 16 residues. V shed 3 bases and J 0 bases; nucleotides not matched to a gene: 7. CDR3: CASSFGLGTVNTEAFF. CDR3 nucleotide sequence: TGTGCCAGCAGTTTTGGTCTTGGGACAGTGAACACTGAAGCTTTCTTT.

This clone has just a few counts. The chain couples TRBV28 to TRBJ2-7; 9 bases are shared with TRBD1. CDR1 MDHEN and CDR2 SYDVKM come from the germline V gene. Losses at the gene ends were 5 bases for V and 7 bases for J; bases not matched to a gene: 9. CDR3 length equals 14 residues. Written as DNA, the CDR3 is TGTGCCAGCAGTATGAACAGGGGGCGCGGAGAGCAGTACTTC. Its translation: CASSMNRGRGEQYF.

The chain joins TRBV6-5 to TRBJ2-5; 9 nucleotides agree with TRBD2. Germline V gene lookup returns CDR1 MNHEY and CDR2 SVGAGI. The CDR3 sequence is 15 residues long. V gave up 6 bases and J gave up 4 bases; unmatched junction bases: 9. The CDR3 sequence: CASSQGLALGETQYF. The DNA for the CDR3 is TGTGCCAGCAGCCAGGGACTAGCATTAGGAGAGACCCAGTACTTC.

This chain links TRBV19 with TRBJ2-6, with D maybe TRBD1 (6 bases). The CDR3 runs 18 residues. V was cut by 3 bases and J by 0 bases, with 15 bases left in between. Germline V gene sequence: CDR1 LNHDA, CDR2 SQIVND (reference sequence). CDR3 nucleotide sequence: TGTGCCAGTAGTATTGTTCTGGGGGCGCGCTCTGGGGCCAACGTCCTGACTTTC. The encoded protein is CASSIVLGARSGANVLTF.

This clone was observed a handful of times. The chain joins TRBV27 to TRBJ2-5; TRBD2 might be the D (5 bases). With 2 bases removed from V and 3 bases from J, the gap between germline ends came to 7 bases. The CDR3 spans 13 residues. CDR1 is MNHEY and CDR2 is SMNVEV in the germline V gene (reference sequence). The CDR3 DNA reads as TGTGCCAGCAGTTTACGACTAAAAGAGACCCAGTACTTC. It yields the protein CASSLRLKETQYF.

The chain employs TRBV5-6 and TRBJ2-7, with D perhaps matching TRBD1 (6 bases). Germline CDR1 reads SGHDT; CDR2 reads YYEEEE. There are 13 residues in the CDR3. V was trimmed by 2 bases and J by 3 bases, leaving 9 bases between them. The CDR3 sequence: CASSFGQHYEQYF. CDR3 sequence (DNA): TGTGCCAGCAGCTTCGGACAGCACTACGAGCAGTACTTC.

The V call is TRBV7-8, the J call TRBJ1-6; D is unclear. The germline V and J ends were trimmed by 1 base and 6 bases, with 7 bases remaining between them. CDR3 length: 14 amino acids. Looked up from germline, CDR1 is SGHVS and CDR2 is FQNEAQ. Here the CDR3 reads CASSLGGSNSPLHF. In DNA form, the CDR3 reads TGTGCCAGCAGCTTAGGAGGCAGTAATTCACCCCTCCACTTT.

This chain connects TRBV7-2 to TRBJ2-7; a weak D match, TRBD2 (6 bases). The CDR3 is 16 amino acids. The germline V gene encodes CDR1 SGHTA and CDR2 FQGNSA. Trimming removed 2 bases at V and 2 bases at J, with 16 bases between. The CDR3 region has the DNA TGTGCCAGCAGCTTAAGGGGCGGGACGGGGGCCTACGAGCAGTACTTC. This encodes CASSLRGGTGAYEQYF.

V and J are TRBV15 and TRBJ1-1; tentative D call: TRBD1 (5 bases). V lost 0 bases to trimming and J lost 5 bases, with 10 bases between them. The CDR3 contains 14 residues. Per germline, CDR1 LNHNV and CDR2 YYDKDF (reference sequence). In DNA form, the CDR3 reads TGTGCCACCAGCAGAGATTGGCGACAGACTGAAGCTTTCTTT. Amino acid sequence: CATSRDWRQTEAFF.

This chain links TRBV28 with TRBJ1-1; 10 bases map to TRBD1. This CDR3 contains 17 residues. The V gene end was trimmed by 6 bases and the J gene end by 0 bases; junction bases not matched to a gene: 10. CDR1 is MDHEN and CDR2 is SYDVKM in the germline V gene. Written as DNA, the CDR3 is TGTGCCAGCAGGCCCGACAGGGGGCGGAAGATGAACACTGAAGCTTTCTTT. This sequence encodes CASRPDRGRKMNTEAFF.

The chain's CDR3 is CAWMQGTEAFF. In DNA, the CDR3 is TGTGCCTGGATGCAGGGAACTGAAGCTTTCTTT. The chain joins TRBV30 to TRBJ1-1; D may be TRBD1 (5 bases). V lost 4 bases and J 5 bases, leaving 8 bases between the germline ends. Germline V CDR1 and CDR2: GTSNPN, SVGIG (reference sequence). The CDR3 covers 11 residues.

The J gene is TRBJ2-4, the V gene TRBV7-9; D call uncertain. Per germline, CDR1 SEHNR and CDR2 FQNEAQ (reference sequence). The V end lost 3 bases, the J end lost 0 bases, and 12 bases lay between the germline ends. The CDR3 is 16 amino acids. The CDR3 DNA sequence: TGTGCCAGCAGCTTCGCCACCGACTTAGCCAAAAACATTCAGTACTTC. This codes for CASSFATDLAKNIQYF. The full variable domain, in which reference TRBV7-9 and TRBJ2-4 provide the parts outside the CDR3, is DTGVSQNPRHKITKRGQNVTFRCDPISEHNRLYWYRQTLGQGPEFLTYFQNEAQLEKSRLLSDRFSAERPKGSFSTLEIQRTEQGDSAMYLCASSFATDLAKNIQYFGAGTRLSVL.

The V call is TRBV19, the J call TRBJ1-5; D perhaps matches TRBD1 (5 bases). CDR1 is LNHDA and CDR2 is SQIVND in the germline V gene (reference sequence). Trimming took off 3 bases at V and 2 bases at J, with 11 bases between the two ends. CDR3 length equals 15 residues. CDR3 nucleotide sequence: TGTGCCAGTAGTATGGCAGGGCGCGGCAATCAGCCCCAGCATTTT. Its protein is CASSMAGRGNQPQHF.

The gene calls are TRBV29-1 and TRBJ2-5, with 7 bases lining up with TRBD1. There are 12 residues in the CDR3. The germline CDR1 and CDR2 sequences are SQVTM and ANQGSEA. V dropped 1 base and J dropped 6; count of bases not matched to a gene: 2. CDR3 nucleotide sequence: TGCAGCGTTGAAGGCAGGGGGAAGACCCAGTACTTC. Its translation is CSVEGRGKTQYF.

The rearrangement joins TRBV30 to TRBJ1-1; no clear D. V lost 3 bases and J 2 bases, leaving 7 bases between the germline ends. The CDR3 length is 12 residues. Germline values: CDR1 GTSNPN, CDR2 SVGIG (reference sequence). CDR3 residues: CAWSAGNTEAFF. The DNA of the CDR3 is TGTGCCTGGAGCGCCGGTAACACTGAAGCTTTCTTT.

The rearrangement links TRBV5-1 to TRBJ2-3; no clear D. Trimming took 2 bases from V and 4 from J, leaving 14 bases between them. Per the germline V gene, CDR1 is SGHRS and CDR2 is YFSETQ. CDR3 length equals 15 residues. This chain's CDR3 is CASSLQHPLPDTQYF. CDR3 in DNA: TGCGCCAGCAGCTTACAGCACCCCCTCCCAGATACGCAGTATTTT.

As regards this clone: The junction departs from germline at one end; a sequencing error may be responsible. The chain combines TRBV28 with TRBJ1-5, with TRBD1 matching 8 bases. CDR1 and CDR2 (germline): MDHEN, SYDVKM. The CDR3 is 16 residues long. CDR3 nucleotide sequence: TGTGCCCGCAGCCGGGCCGGGACAGGTCATAATCAGCCCCAGCATTTT. As protein: CARSRAGTGHNQPQHF.

CDR3 loop: CASTSAFQETQYF. The CDR3 region has the DNA TGTGCCAGCACTAGCGCATTCCAAGAGACCCAGTACTTC. The chain recombines TRBV2 with TRBJ2-5, with D possibly TRBD2 on 6 matching bases. Germline-derived CDR1 and CDR2 are SNHLY and FYNNEI. Trimming removed 7 bases from V and 1 base from J, with 10 bases in between. The CDR3 loop spans 13 amino acids.

The CDR3 reads CASSWTDQSYEQYF. In DNA form, the CDR3 reads TGTGCCAGCAGCTGGACAGACCAATCCTACGAGCAGTACTTC. The chain has TRBV7-2 and TRBJ2-7, with D perhaps matching TRBD1 (6 bases). V lost 4 bases and J lost 1, with 11 bases in between. The CDR3 is made up of 14 amino acids. CDR1 and CDR2 (germline): SGHTA, FQGNSA.

V usage is TRBV14 and J usage is TRBJ1-2; 8 nucleotides line up with TRBD1. Germline lookup yields CDR1 SGHDN and CDR2 FVKESK. The CDR3 loop spans 13 amino acids. Germline trimming cut 4 bases from V and 8 bases from J; bases unmatched to any gene: 6. CDR3 in DNA: TGTGCCAGCAGCCCAGGGGGCGCGGGGGGCTACACCTTC. This translates into CASSPGGAGGYTF.

This clone was observed a handful of times. This chain connects TRBV7-3 to TRBJ2-1; D perhaps matches TRBD2 (5 bases). Looked up from germline, CDR1 is SGHTA and CDR2 is FQGTGA. The CDR3 is made up of 16 amino acids. V lost 1 base, J lost 1 base, and 11 bases lay in between. CDR3 in DNA: TGTGCCAGCAGCTTAAGAGGGCGAGGATCCTACAATGAGCAGTTCTTC. It yields the protein CASSLRGRGSYNEQFF.

The rearrangement links TRBV28 to TRBJ1-1; D uncertain. In germline, CDR1 is MDHEN, CDR2 SYDVKM. V lost 7 bases, J lost 6 bases, and 18 bases lay in between. CDR3 length: 14 amino acids. The CDR3 here is CASTPFGSVSEAFF. CDR3 DNA: TGTGCCAGCACACCTTTCGGTTCCGTATCTGAAGCTTTCTTT.

The chain is built from TRBV9 and TRBJ2-1, with D unclear. With 6 bases removed from V and 6 bases from J, the gap between germline ends came to 4 bases. Germline CDR1 reads SGDLS; CDR2 reads YYNGEE. The CDR3 is 10 amino acids. The CDR3 nucleotides are TGTGCCAGCAATCGCAATGAGCAGTTCTTC. It is translated as CASNRNEQFF.

The chain has TRBV6-1 and TRBJ2-7; TRBD2 matches 10 bases. Looked up from germline, CDR1 is MNHNS and CDR2 is SASEGT. The CDR3 spans 15 residues. The junction had 4 bases not matched to a gene; V was cut back by 4 bases and J by 1 base. This chain's CDR3 is CASSATSGASYEQYF. The CDR3 DNA reads TGTGCCAGCAGTGCTACTAGCGGGGCTTCCTACGAGCAGTACTTC.